This TCR beta chain derives from a study of cytomegalovirus exposure and HLA in healthy donors. Study-wide findings and caveats: The productive fraction for most TCR beta V segments was about 90% or about 30% in an earlier analysis.

This clone was counted between two and nine times. The antigen remains undetermined. This CDR3 contains 16 residues. Germline V gene sequence: CDR1 MNHEY, CDR2 SVGAGI. V was trimmed by 0 bases and J by 4 bases, leaving 10 bases between them. PCR primers comprised 60 Vbeta and 13 Jbeta primers. Sequenced by immunoSEQ multiplex PCR; TCRdb stores in-frame clones only, minus some. The repertoire holds under 200,000 clones, more than 70% seen once, with approximately 6.7% in the top ten. The gene calls are TRBV6-5 and TRBJ1-6, with D possibly TRBD1 on 6 matching bases. This TCR came from a male donor in good health and CMV-seropositive. Sequenced sample: PBMCs. CDR3: CASSYSLTGYNSPLHF. The CDR3 bases are TGTGCCAGCAGTTACTCGTTGACAGGATATAATTCACCCCTCCACTTT.